One sample yielded the 4 T cell receptor beta chains listed below, sequenced in a study of cytomegalovirus exposure and HLA in healthy donors. The PCR had 60 Vbeta and 13 Jbeta primers. Data came from immunoSEQ multiplex PCR; TCRdb stores just in-frame clones and leaves some out. Of some 190,000 clones listed, about four fifths are singletons. The material sequenced was PBMCs. Receptors originate from a woman aged 25 to 39 in good health and CMV-seronegative.

This chain uses TRBV9 with TRBJ2-5; 10 nucleotides align to TRBD2. Germline trimming cut 3 bases from V and 5 bases from J; bases unmatched to any gene: 4. The CDR3 runs to 14 residues. Germline V gene lookup returns CDR1 SGDLS and CDR2 YYNGEE. CDR3 protein: CASSEGLATETQYF. The CDR3 nucleotides are TGTGCCAGCAGCGAGGGACTAGCGACGGAGACCCAGTACTTC.

This chain connects TRBV27 to TRBJ1-6; no reliable D call. Trimming pared 3 bases from V and 13 bases from J, leaving 10 bases between. The CDR3 runs 12 residues. The germline V gene encodes CDR1 MNHEY and CDR2 SMNVEV (reference sequence). CDR3 region: CASSLTGRPLHF. CDR3 in DNA: TGTGCCAGCAGTTTGACGGGTAGGCCCCTCCACTTT.

The V call is TRBV6-5, the J call TRBJ2-7, with 10 bases identical to TRBD1. The germline V gene encodes CDR1 MNHEY and CDR2 SVGAGI. CDR3 length: 16 residues. V shed 4 bases, J shed 4 bases, and the junction held 10 bases outside the gene matches. CDR3 nucleotide sequence: TGTGCCAGCAGTTGGAACCGGGACAGGGGAAAATACGAGCAGTACTTC. Translating it yields CASSWNRDRGKYEQYF.

The chain uses TRBV15 and TRBJ1-1; perhaps TRBD1 as D (5 bases). The CDR3 runs to 19 residues. V shed 1 base and J shed 0 bases, with 21 bases lying between them. CDR1 is LNHNV, CDR2 YYDKDF, per germline (reference sequence). The CDR3 nucleotides read TGTGCCACCAGCAGAGTTTACGGGGCGGGGTACGACTTGAACACTGAAGCTTTCTTT. It encodes CATSRVYGAGYDLNTEAFF.